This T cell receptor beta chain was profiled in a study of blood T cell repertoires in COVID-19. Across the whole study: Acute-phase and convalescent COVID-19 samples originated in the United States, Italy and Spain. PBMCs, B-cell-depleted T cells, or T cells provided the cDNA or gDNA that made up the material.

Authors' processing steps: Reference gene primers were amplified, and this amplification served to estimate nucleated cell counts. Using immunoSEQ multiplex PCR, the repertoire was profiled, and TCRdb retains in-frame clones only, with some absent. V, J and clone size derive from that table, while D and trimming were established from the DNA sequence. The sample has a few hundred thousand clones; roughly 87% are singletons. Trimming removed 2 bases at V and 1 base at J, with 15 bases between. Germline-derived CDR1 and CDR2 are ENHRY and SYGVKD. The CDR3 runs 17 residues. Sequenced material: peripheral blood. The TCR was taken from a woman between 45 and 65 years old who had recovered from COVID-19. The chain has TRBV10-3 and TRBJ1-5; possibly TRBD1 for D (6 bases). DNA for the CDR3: TGTGCCATCAGTGAGACCAGCCCACAGGGAAGCAATCAGCCCCAGCATTTT. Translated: CAISETSPQGSNQPQHF.